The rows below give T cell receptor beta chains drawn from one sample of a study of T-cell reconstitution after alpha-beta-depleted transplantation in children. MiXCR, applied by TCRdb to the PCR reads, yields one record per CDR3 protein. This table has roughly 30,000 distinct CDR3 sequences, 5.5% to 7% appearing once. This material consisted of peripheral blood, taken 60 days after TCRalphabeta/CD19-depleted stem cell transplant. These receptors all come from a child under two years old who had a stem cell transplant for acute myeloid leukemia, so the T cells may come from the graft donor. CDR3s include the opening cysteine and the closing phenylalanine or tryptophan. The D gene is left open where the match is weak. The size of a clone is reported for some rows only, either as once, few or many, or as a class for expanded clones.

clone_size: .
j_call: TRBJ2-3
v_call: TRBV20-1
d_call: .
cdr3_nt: .
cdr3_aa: CCSGQATGFRGTQYF

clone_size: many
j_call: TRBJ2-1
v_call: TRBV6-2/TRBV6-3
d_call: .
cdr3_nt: TGTGCCAGCAGCGTGACAGACCCTTACAATGAGCAGTTCTTC
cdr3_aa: CASSVTDPYNEQFF

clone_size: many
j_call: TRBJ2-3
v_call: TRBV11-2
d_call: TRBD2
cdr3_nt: TGTGCCAGCAGCTTAGGGTTAGCGGGAGAAACAGATACGCAGTATTTT
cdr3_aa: CASSLGLAGETDTQYF

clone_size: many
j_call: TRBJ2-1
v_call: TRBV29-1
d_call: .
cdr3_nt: TGCAGCGTTTTTAGCCCCGAACTAGCCCTTACGGGCTATGAGCAGTTCTTC
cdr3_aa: CSVFSPELALTGYEQFF

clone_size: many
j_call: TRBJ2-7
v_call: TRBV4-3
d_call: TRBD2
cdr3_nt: TGCGCCAGCAGCCAAGATCGGGGAGGGTACGAGCAGTACTTC
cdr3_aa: CASSQDRGGYEQYF

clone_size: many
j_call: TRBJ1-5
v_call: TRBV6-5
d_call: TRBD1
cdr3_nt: TGTGCCAGCACCACGAGGGACAGGGACGGTTGGAGGCAGCCCCAGCATTTT
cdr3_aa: CASTTRDRDGWRQPQHF

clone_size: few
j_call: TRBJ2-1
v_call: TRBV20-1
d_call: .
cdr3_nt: TGCAGTGCTAGGAAGGCCAGGGGATTTTATGAGCAGTTCTTC
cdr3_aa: CSARKARGFYEQFF

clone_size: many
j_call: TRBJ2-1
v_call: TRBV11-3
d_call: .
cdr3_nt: TGTGCCAGCAGCTTGGGCGGCTACAATGAGCAGTTCTTC
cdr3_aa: CASSLGGYNEQFF

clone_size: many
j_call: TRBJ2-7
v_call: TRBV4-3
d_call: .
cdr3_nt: TGCGCCAGCAGCCAAGACGGGCGGGGCAGCTCCTACGAGCAGTACTTC
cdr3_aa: CASSQDGRGSSYEQYF

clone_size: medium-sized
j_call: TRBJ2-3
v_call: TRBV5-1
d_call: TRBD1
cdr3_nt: TGCGCCAGCAGCCCGGACAGGGGCACAGATACGCAGTATTTT
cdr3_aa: CASSPDRGTDTQYF

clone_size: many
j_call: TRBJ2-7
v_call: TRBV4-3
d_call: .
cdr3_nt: TGCGCCAGCAGCCCAGGAGGCTACGAGCAGTACTTC
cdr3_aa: CASSPGGYEQYF

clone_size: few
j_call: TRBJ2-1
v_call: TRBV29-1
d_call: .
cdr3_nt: TGCAGCGTTGAAGTCGTCGCTCACCGGGACCTCAGGGACAATGAGCAGTTCTTC
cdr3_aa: CSVEVVAHRDLRDNEQFF

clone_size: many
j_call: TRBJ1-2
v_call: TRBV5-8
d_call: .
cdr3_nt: TGTGCCAGCAGCCCTGCGGGAGAGAGCTATGGCTACACCTTC
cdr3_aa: CASSPAGESYGYTF

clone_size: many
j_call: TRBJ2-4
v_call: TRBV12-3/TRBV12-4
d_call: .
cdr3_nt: TGTGCCAGCAGTAGGGGGGGGAACATTCAGTACTTC
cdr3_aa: CASSRGGNIQYF

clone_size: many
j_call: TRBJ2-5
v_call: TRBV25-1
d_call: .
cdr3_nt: TGTGCCAGCAGTCCTACCCGTGTGTTCCAAGAGACCCAGTACTTC
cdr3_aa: CASSPTRVFQETQYF

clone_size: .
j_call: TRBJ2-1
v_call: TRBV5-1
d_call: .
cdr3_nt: TGCGCCAGCAGCTTGTTAAGGGCCTTTCTTGAGCAGTTCTTC
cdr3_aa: CASSLLRAFLEQFF

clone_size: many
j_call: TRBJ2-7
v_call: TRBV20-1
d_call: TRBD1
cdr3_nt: TGCAGTGCAAGAGGGACAGAGCCTTCCTACGAGCAGTACTTC
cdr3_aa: CSARGTEPSYEQYF

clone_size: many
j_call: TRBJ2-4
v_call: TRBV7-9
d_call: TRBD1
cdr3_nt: TGTGCCAGCAGCCAGCCCGGGACAGGGTCGAACATTCAGTACTTC
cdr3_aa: CASSQPGTGSNIQYF

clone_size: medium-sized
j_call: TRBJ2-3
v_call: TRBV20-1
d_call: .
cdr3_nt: TGCAGTGCTAGAGGGGACCTAAACGCAGATACGCAGTATTTT
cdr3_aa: CSARGDLNADTQYF

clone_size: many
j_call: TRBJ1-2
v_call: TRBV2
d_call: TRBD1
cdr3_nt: TGTGCCAGCAGTGAGAAGGACAGGCCCTCCTATGGCTACACCTTC
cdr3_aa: CASSEKDRPSYGYTF

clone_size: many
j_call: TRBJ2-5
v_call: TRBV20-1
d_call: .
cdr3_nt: TGCAGTGCTACCACAGGAGGGACCCCAGAGACCCAGTACTTC
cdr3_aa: CSATTGGTPETQYF

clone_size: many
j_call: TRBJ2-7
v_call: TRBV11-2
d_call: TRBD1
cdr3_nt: TGTGCCAGCAGCTTCTTACCCGAGAGGGACAGGGGTATCGAGCAGTACTTC
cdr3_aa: CASSFLPERDRGIEQYF

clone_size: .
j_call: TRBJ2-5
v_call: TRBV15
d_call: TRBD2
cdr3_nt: TGTGCCACCAGCAGAGCCCTTCCTAGCGGGGGGATGCAAGAGACCCAGTACTTC
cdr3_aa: CATSRALPSGGMQETQYF

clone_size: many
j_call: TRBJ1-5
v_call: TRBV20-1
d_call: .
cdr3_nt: TGCAGTGCACTTGACCGGGACCGCCTAAGGGATCAGCCCCAGCATTTT
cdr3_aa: CSALDRDRLRDQPQHF

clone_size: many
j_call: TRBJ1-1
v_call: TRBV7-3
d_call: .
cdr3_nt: TGTGCCAGCAGCATACGGGGAGGGCCGGACACTGAAGCTTTCTTT
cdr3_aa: CASSIRGGPDTEAFF

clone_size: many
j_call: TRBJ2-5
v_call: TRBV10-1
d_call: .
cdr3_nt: TGCGCCAGCAGTGAAGGGGTTTGGGAGACCCAGTACTTC
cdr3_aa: CASSEGVWETQYF

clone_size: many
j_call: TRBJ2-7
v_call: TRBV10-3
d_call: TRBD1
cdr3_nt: TGTGCCATTTGGACAGGGACACCTGGCGAGCAGTACTTC
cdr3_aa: CAIWTGTPGEQYF

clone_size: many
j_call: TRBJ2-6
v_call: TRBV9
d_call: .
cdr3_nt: TGTGCCAGCAGCCCGACTAGTTTTGAGATATTTCGTTCTGGGGCCAACGTCCTGACTTTC
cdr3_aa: CASSPTSFEIFRSGANVLTF

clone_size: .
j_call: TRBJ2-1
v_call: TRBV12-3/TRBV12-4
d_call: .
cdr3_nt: TGTGCCAGCAGTCCGTCCGGAGGGGAGCAGTTCTTC
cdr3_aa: CASSPSGGEQFF

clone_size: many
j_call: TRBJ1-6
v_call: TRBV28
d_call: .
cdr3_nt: TGTGCCAGCAGTTTACAAAGAGGTTCACCCCTCCACTTT
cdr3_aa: CASSLQRGSPLHF

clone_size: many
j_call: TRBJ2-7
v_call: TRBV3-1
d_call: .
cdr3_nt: TGTGCCAGCAGCCAAGCCTGGACCCCGAAGGCCTACGAGCAGTACTTC
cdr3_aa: CASSQAWTPKAYEQYF

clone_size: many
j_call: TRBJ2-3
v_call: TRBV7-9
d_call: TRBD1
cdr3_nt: TGTGCCAGCAGCTCCGGGGACAGGGTGACGCCCACAGATACGCAGTATTTT
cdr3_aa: CASSSGDRVTPTDTQYF

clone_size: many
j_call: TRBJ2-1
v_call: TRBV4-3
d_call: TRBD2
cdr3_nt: TGCGCCAGCAGCCAAGAACCGGGACTAGCGGGGGGCCACTACAATGAGCAGTTCTTC
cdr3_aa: CASSQEPGLAGGHYNEQFF

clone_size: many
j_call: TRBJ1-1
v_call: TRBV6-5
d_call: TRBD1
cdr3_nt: TGTGCCAGCAGTTACGCGTCAGGGGGCCGAGCTTTCTTT
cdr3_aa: CASSYASGGRAFF

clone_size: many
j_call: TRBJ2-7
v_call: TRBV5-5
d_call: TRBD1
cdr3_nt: TGTGCCAGCAGCTCCGGGACAGGGCGACGAGAGCAGTACTTC
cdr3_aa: CASSSGTGRREQYF

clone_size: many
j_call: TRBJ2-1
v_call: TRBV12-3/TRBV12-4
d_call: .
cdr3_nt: TGTGCCAGCAGCTTTACTAGAGGGAGTGAGCAGTTCTTC
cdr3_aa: CASSFTRGSEQFF

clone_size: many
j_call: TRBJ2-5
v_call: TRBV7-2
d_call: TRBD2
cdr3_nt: TGTGCCAGCAGCATTACTAGCGGGGGGATCAAAGAGACCCAGTACTTC
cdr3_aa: CASSITSGGIKETQYF

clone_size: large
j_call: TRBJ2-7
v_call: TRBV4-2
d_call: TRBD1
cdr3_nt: TGTGCCAGCAGCCAGGGGGACAGGGACTACGAGCAGTACTTC
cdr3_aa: CASSQGDRDYEQYF

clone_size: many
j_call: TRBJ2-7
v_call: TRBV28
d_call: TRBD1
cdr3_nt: TGTGCCAGCAGACCCGGGACAGGGGGCTACGAGCAGTACTTC
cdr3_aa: CASRPGTGGYEQYF

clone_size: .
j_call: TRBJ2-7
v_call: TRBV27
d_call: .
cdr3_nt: TGTGCCAGCAGCTCAAGGACAGAAAGTACCCTCGAGCAGTACTTC
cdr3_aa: CASSSRTESTLEQYF